The rows below give T cell receptor beta chains drawn from one sample of a study of cytomegalovirus exposure and HLA in healthy donors. Repertoires were generated with immunoSEQ multiplex PCR, while TCRdb's copy carries only in-frame clones and drops some. The table lists some 150,000 clones, 65% to 75% of them singletons, with 2% to 2.5% in the top ten. Input material: PBMCs. These receptors all stem from a human donor in good health. The conserved cysteine and the conserved F or W are not part of the CDR3 here. Each record gives: V gene, J gene, CDR3 protein.

>TRBV19|TRBJ1-3
ASSSGGPPGNTIY
>TRBV5-1|TRBJ2-7
ASSLTDDEQY
>TRBV4-1|TRBJ2-7
ASSQARGISYEQY
>TRBV19|TRBJ1-2
ASIPTGNYGYT
>TRBV7-3|TRBJ1-1
ASSSGHSNTEAF
>TRBV6-6|TRBJ1-2
ASSYGQGSGYGYT
>TRBV6-5|TRBJ1-3
ASSRTGAGNTIY
>TRBV4-1|TRBJ1-5
ASSQRTGTHQPQH
>TRBV4-3|TRBJ2-3
ASSSQSGGPTDTQY
>TRBV5-1|TRBJ1-1
ASSPWGQLNTEAF
>TRBV29-1|TRBJ2-2
SVPQITGELF
>TRBV9|TRBJ1-1
ASSDRAGGSSEAF
>TRBV9|TRBJ1-1
ASSVESGVNTEAF
>TRBV6-6|TRBJ1-3
ASSSDTIY
>TRBV4-2|TRBJ1-1
ASSQPLAGGECL
>TRBV29-1|TRBJ2-7
SVEEARTGSYEQY
>TRBV5-1|TRBJ2-7
ASSFGDRGIYEQY
>TRBV14|TRBJ1-2
ASSQDSTGIQCGYT
>TRBV19|TRBJ2-3
ASSIASTSGGITDTQY
>TRBV12-5|TRBJ2-1
ASGLGQGNFNEQF
>TRBV19|TRBJ2-7
ATRQGPYEQY
>TRBV5-5|TRBJ1-2
ASSSGDSYSMFYGYT
>TRBV9|TRBJ2-2
ASSAAGAGNTGELF